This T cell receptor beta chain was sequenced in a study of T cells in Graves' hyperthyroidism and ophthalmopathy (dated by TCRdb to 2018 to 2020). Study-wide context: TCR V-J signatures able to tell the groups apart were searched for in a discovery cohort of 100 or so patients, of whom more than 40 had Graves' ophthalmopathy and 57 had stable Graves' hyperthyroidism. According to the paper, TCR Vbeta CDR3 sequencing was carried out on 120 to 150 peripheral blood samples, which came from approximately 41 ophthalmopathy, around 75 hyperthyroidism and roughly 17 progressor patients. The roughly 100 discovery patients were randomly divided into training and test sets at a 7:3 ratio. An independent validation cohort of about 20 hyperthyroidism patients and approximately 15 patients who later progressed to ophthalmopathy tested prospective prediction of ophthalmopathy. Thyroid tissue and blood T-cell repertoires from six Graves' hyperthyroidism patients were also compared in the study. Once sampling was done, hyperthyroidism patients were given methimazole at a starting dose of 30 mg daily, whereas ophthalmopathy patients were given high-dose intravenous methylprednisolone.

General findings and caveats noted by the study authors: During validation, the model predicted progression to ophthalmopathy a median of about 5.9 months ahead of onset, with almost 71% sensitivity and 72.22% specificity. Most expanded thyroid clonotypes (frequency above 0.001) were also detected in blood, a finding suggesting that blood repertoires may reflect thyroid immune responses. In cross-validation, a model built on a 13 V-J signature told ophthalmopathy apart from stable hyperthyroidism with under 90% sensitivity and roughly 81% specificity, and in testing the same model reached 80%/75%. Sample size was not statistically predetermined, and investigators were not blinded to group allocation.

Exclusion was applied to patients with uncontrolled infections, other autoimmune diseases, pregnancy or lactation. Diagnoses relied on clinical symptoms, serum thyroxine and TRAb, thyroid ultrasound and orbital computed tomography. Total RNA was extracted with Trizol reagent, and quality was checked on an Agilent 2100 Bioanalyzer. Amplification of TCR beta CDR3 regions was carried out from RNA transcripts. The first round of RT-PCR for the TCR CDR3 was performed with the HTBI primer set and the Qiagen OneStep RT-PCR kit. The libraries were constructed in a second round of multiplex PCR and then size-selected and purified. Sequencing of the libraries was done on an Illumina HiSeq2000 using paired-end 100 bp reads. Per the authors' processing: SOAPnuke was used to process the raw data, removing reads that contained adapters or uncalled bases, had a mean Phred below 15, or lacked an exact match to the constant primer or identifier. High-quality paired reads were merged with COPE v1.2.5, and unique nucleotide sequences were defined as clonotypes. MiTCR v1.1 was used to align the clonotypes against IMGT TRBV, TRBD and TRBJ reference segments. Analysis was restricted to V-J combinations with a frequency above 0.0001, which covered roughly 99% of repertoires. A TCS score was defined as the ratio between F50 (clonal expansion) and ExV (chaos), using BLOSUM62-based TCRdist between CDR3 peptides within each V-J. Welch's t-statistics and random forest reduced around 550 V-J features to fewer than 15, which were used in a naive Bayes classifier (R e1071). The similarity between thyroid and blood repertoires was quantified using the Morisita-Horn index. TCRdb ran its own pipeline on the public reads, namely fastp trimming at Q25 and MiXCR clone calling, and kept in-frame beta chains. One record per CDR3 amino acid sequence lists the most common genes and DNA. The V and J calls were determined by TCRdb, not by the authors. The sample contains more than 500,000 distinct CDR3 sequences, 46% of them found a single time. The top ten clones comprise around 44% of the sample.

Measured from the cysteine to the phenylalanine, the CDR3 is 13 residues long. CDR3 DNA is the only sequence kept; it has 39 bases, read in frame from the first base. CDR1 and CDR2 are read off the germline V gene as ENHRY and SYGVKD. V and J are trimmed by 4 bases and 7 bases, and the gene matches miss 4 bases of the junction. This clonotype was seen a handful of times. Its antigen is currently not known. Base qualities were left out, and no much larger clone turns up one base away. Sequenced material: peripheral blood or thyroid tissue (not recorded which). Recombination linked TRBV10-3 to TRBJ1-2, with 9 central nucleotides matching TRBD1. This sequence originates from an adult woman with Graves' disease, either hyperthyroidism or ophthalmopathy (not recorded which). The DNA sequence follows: TGTGCCATCAGTGGACAGGGGGATTCTGGCTACACCTTC. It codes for CAISGQGDSGYTF.